A selection of T cell receptor beta chains follows, all from one sample in a study of cytomegalovirus exposure and HLA in healthy donors. Sequencing was performed with immunoSEQ multiplex PCR; in TCRdb, only in-frame clones are kept and a portion is missing. The profile shows a few hundred thousand clones, roughly four fifths of them singletons. Sequencing was performed on PBMCs. Receptors originate from a woman in her 40s in good health and CMV-seropositive. Each CDR3 is given with its conserved first and last residue. Each record gives: D gene, clone size, J gene, V gene, CDR3 protein, CDR3 DNA. The D gene is left open where the match is weak. The size of a clone is reported for some rows only, either as once, few or many, or as a class for expanded clones.

-	-	TRBJ2-7	TRBV6-5	CASRSTLSYEQYF	TGTGCCAGCAGGTCTACACTATCCTACGAGCAGTACTTC
-	-	TRBJ2-2	TRBV11-3	CASSLARELFF	TGTGCCAGCAGCTTAGCCAGGGAGCTGTTTTTT
TRBD2	-	TRBJ2-7	TRBV4-3	CASSLRLAGPYEQYF	TGCGCCAGCAGCCTACGACTAGCGGGACCCTACGAGCAGTACTTC
TRBD1	-	TRBJ2-7	TRBV5-4	CASSSGTGNEQYF	TGTGCCAGCAGCTCCGGGACAGGGAACGAGCAGTACTTC
TRBD2	-	TRBJ2-3	TRBV27	CASSLAGAHTDTQYF	TGTGCCAGCAGCTTAGCGGGAGCGCACACAGATACGCAGTATTTT
TRBD2	few	TRBJ2-1	TRBV7-9	CASSLWGGSSYNEQFF	TGTGCCAGCAGCTTATGGGGGGGGAGCTCCTACAATGAGCAGTTCTTC
-	-	TRBJ1-2	TRBV2	CASSGEKDYGYTF	TGTGCCAGCAGTGGGGAGAAGGACTATGGCTACACCTTC
-	-	TRBJ2-7	TRBV5-8	CASNTLGASSYEQYF	TGTGCCAGCAACACCCTGGGGGCTAGCTCCTACGAGCAGTACTTC
-	-	TRBJ2-6	TRBV10-3	CAISDFGAGANVLTF	TGTGCCATCAGTGATTTCGGGGCTGGGGCCAACGTCCTGACTTTC
-	-	TRBJ2-1	TRBV11-2	CASSPDPGLYNEQFF	TGTGCCAGCAGCCCAGATCCGGGACTTTACAATGAGCAGTTCTTC
TRBD1	-	TRBJ2-7	TRBV6-1	CASSPAGTAAYEQYF	TGTGCCAGCAGTCCAGCCGGGACAGCCGCCTACGAGCAGTACTTC
-	-	TRBJ2-2	TRBV6-1	CASSEEGMLNGGELFF	TGTGCCAGCAGTGAGGAGGGGATGTTGAACGGCGGGGAGCTGTTTTTT
TRBD1	-	TRBJ1-2	TRBV9	CASSVGDRGLSWDYGYTF	TGTGCCAGCAGCGTAGGGGACAGGGGGCTTAGTTGGGACTATGGCTACACCTTC
TRBD1	-	TRBJ2-7	TRBV25-1	CASSALGTAYEQYF	TGTGCCAGCAGTGCCCTCGGGACAGCCTACGAGCAGTACTTC
TRBD1	-	TRBJ2-3	TRBV13	CASTPKSGTVTDTQYF	TGTGCCAGCACCCCCAAGTCCGGGACAGTCACAGATACGCAGTATTTT
TRBD1	-	TRBJ1-2	TRBV7-3	CASSPKGQRRGNYGYTF	TGTGCCAGCAGCCCAAAGGGACAGCGAAGGGGCAACTATGGCTACACCTTC
-	-	TRBJ1-3	TRBV29-1	CSVEGPGVIYF	TGCAGCGTTGAAGGCCCAGGGGTCATATATTTT
-	-	TRBJ2-7	TRBV4-3	CASSQGEATSYEQYF	TGCGCCAGCAGCCAAGGAGAGGCTACCTCCTACGAGCAGTACTTC
TRBD1	-	TRBJ1-5	TRBV4-1	CASSQDRHRGLDQPQHF	TGCGCCAGCAGCCAAGACCGGCACAGGGGGCTAGATCAGCCCCAGCATTTT
-	-	TRBJ2-7	TRBV7-3	CASSTNRGGEQYF	TGTGCCAGCAGCACCAATCGGGGTGGCGAGCAGTACTTC
TRBD1	-	TRBJ1-1	TRBV19	CASSIDPSTGALGAFF	TGTGCCAGTAGTATAGACCCCTCTACAGGGGCGTTGGGAGCTTTCTTT
TRBD1	-	TRBJ2-5	TRBV15	CATSRDRAETQYF	TGTGCCACCAGCAGGGACAGGGCGGAGACCCAGTACTTC
-	-	TRBJ1-2	TRBV5-1	CASGGSGNYGYTF	TGCGCCAGCGGGGGCTCGGGTAACTATGGCTACACCTTC
-	-	TRBJ2-7	TRBV7-2	CASSFVDGSYYEQYF	TGTGCCAGCAGCTTTGTCGACGGGAGCTACTACGAGCAGTACTTC
TRBD2	-	TRBJ2-1	TRBV12-5	CASGQIRLAGLYNEQFF	TGTGCTAGTGGTCAAATTAGACTAGCGGGACTTTACAATGAGCAGTTCTTC
TRBD2	-	TRBJ2-1	TRBV7-2	CASSLAASGGSSYNEQFF	TGTGCCAGCAGCTTAGCGGCTAGCGGGGGGAGCTCCTACAATGAGCAGTTCTTC